This T cell receptor beta chain was retrieved from a study of T cells after yellow fever vaccination. The study, taken as a whole, reports: Clonotypes appearing in both CD4 and CD8 compartments existed, and their share was small.

CDR1 GTSNPN and CDR2 SVGIG come from the germline V gene (reference sequence). The V gene end was trimmed by 0 bases and the J gene end by 9 bases; junction bases not matched to a gene: 4. The CDR3 has 13 residues. The table lists this clonotype with many counts. As yet, its antigen is unknown. They built TCR cDNA with 5'RACE template switching, a step that put in a universal primer site and UMIs. TCRdb reprocessed the 5' RACE reads with MiXCR, giving one entry per CDR3 protein. The sample records about 400,000 distinct CDR3 sequences, 6.2% being singletons. J is TRBJ2-5 and V is TRBV30, with 10 bases matching TRBD2. Source: PBMCs, taken 5 days after the yellow fever booster vaccination. This TCR derives from a man under 40 who received the YFV17D yellow fever vaccine. The CDR3: CAWSVGTSGAQYF. CDR3 in DNA: TGTGCCTGGAGTGTTGGTACTAGCGGGGCCCAGTACTTC.